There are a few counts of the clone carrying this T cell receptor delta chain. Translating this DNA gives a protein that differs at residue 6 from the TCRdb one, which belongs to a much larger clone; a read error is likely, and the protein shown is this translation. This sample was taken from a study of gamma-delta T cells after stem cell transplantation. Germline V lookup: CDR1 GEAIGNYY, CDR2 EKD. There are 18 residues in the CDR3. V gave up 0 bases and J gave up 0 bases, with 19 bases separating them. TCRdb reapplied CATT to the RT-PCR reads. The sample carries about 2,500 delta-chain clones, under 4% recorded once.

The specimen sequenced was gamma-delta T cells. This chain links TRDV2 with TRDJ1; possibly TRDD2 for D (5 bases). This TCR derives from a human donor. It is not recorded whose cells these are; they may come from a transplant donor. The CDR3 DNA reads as TGTGCCTGTGACACCCCTCCTAACAGTCTTAGGGACACCGATAAACTCATCTTT. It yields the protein CACDTPPNSLRDTDKLIF.